These 18 T cell receptor beta chains were sequenced from one sample in a study of type 1 regulatory T cells (dated by TCRdb to about 2021). For these receptors, no antigen is known. Instrument on record: Illumina MiSeq. TCRdb reran the public reads through fastp at Q25 and MiXCR, keeping productive beta chains. Merged by CDR3 protein, the rows form single entries marked with the most common genes and DNA. In this sample the table shows around 69,000 distinct CDR3 sequences, nearly 65% of which occur a single time. The ten largest clones add up to about 8% of the sample. The sample comprised cultured T cells, either the whole culture or a sorted T cell fraction (not recorded which). What this sample's cell subset or site label stands for: Tr1-enriched cell product generated in vitro against host alloantigens. Receptors originate from a human donor in good health.

This clonotype turned up a few times. V and J are TRBV12-3 or TRBV12-4 and TRBJ2-1; 7 bases agree with TRBD1. Trimming took 6 bases from V and 0 from J; bases not matched to a gene: 5. The CDR3 is made up of 15 amino acids. Here the CDR3 reads CASSRQGPSYNEQFF. The CDR3 DNA is TGTGCCAGCAGCCGACAGGGACCCTCCTACAATGAGCAGTTCTTC.

The chain uses TRBV29-1 and TRBJ2-3; D remains ambiguous. V lost 2 bases and J 3 bases, leaving 12 bases between the germline ends. Germline lookup yields CDR1 SQVTM and CDR2 ANQGSEA. This CDR3 contains 14 residues. In nucleotides, the CDR3 is TGCAGCGTTGAACCCCTAACAAATACAGATACGCAGTATTTT. This translates into CSVEPLTNTDTQYF.

The genes are TRBV30 and TRBJ2-1; D may correspond to TRBD1 or TRBD2 (5 bases each). Looked up from germline, CDR1 is GTSNPN and CDR2 is SVGIG (reference sequence). V was trimmed by 3 bases and J by 4 bases, leaving 16 bases between them. The CDR3 is 15 amino acids. This CDR3 reads CAWSSNVGGYNEQFF. The CDR3, as DNA: TGTGCCTGGAGCTCAAACGTTGGGGGTTACAATGAGCAGTTCTTC.

The chain uses TRBV7-2 and TRBJ2-6; no clear D. The CDR3 is made up of 19 amino acids. The V and J ends lost 5 bases and 0 bases respectively, with 20 bases between them. Germline values: CDR1 SGHTA, CDR2 FQGNSA. CDR3: CASSPAYGPRISGANVLTF. CDR3 sequence (DNA): TGTGCCAGCAGCCCGGCTTATGGGCCACGGATCTCTGGGGCCAACGTCCTGACTTTC.

This chain uses TRBV20-1 with TRBJ1-2; a possible D gene is TRBD1 (5 bases). V dropped 3 bases and J dropped 6 bases, with 8 bases sitting between them. In germline, CDR1 is DFQATT, CDR2 SNEGSKA (reference sequence). The CDR3 loop spans 11 amino acids. CDR3 coding DNA: TGCAGTGCTAGGAGGGACGATGGCTACACCTTC. Translating it yields CSARRDDGYTF.

This chain links TRBV6-6 with TRBJ2-1, with 9 bases fitting TRBD2. CDR3 length: 15 residues. V trimming: 5 bases; J trimming: 5 bases; junction bases outside the gene matches: 7. Per the germline V gene, CDR1 is MNHNY and CDR2 is SVGAGI (reference sequence). As DNA, the CDR3 is TGTGCCAGCAGTCAGCCTAGCGGGATGAACAATGAGCAGTTCTTC. Amino acids: CASSQPSGMNNEQFF.

The chain recombines TRBV7-6 with TRBJ1-1; TRBD1 might be the D (6 bases). The V gene lost 5 bases and the J gene lost 5 bases, with 12 bases spanning the gap. Per germline, CDR1 SGHVS and CDR2 FNYEAQ. The CDR3 has 13 residues. This chain's CDR3 is CASSRGQRTEAFF. The CDR3 DNA reads as TGTGCCAGCAGCCGTGGACAGCGGACTGAAGCTTTCTTT. The whole variable domain, filled in from reference TRBV7-6 and TRBJ1-1, reads GAGVSQSPRYKVTKRGQDVALRCDPISGHVSLYWYRQALGQGPEFLTYFNYEAQQDKSGLPNDRFSAERPEGSISTLTIQRTEQRDSAMYRCASSRGQRTEAFFGQGTRLTVV.

This clonotype was observed a few times. The chain links TRBV18 to TRBJ2-4, with D tentatively TRBD1 (6 bases). V lost 5 bases to trimming and J lost 7 bases, with 18 bases between them. This CDR3 has 15 residues. The germline CDR1 and CDR2 sequences are KGHSH and LQKENI. The CDR3 loop reads CASSSGTTTDNIQYF. In nucleotides, the CDR3 is TGTGCCAGCTCAAGTGGGACAACCACGGACAACATTCAGTACTTC.

Concerning this clonotype itself: A single base separates this from a much larger clone, so it may be a read error. Because the CDR3 is missing its conserved closing phenylalanine or tryptophan, this is likely a read error. The chain recombines TRBV5-1 with TRBJ2-5; 10 bases fit TRBD2. This CDR3 is built from 16 residues. Germline CDR1 reads SGHRS; CDR2 reads YFSETQ. With V trimmed by 0 bases and J by 5 bases, 7 bases remained unmatched. CDR3 loop: CASSLAASGGPETQYI. Here the CDR3 DNA reads TGCGCCAGCAGCTTGGCGGCTAGCGGGGGCCCGGAGACCCAGTACATC.

This chain links TRBV19 with TRBJ1-1; D gene ambiguous. Germline V lookup: CDR1 LNHDA, CDR2 SQIVND (reference sequence). V lost 7 bases to trimming and J lost 1 base, with 13 bases between them. The CDR3 runs 14 residues. The DNA of the CDR3 is TGTGCCAGTAACGTTGGGCCTGGGAACACTGAAGCTTTCTTT. It specifies CASNVGPGNTEAFF.

This clonotype was seen ten or more times. The chain is built from TRBV7-8 and TRBJ2-4; D uncertain. Germline V lookup: CDR1 SGHVS, CDR2 FQNEAQ. V was cut by 1 base and J by 7 bases, with 5 bases left in between. The length of the CDR3 is 12 residues. CDR3 loop: CASSLGLNIQYF. The DNA of the CDR3 is TGTGCCAGCAGCTTAGGTCTGAACATTCAGTACTTC.

This clonotype was observed many times. The CDR3 spells CASSLVPESWPQHF. The CDR3, as DNA: TGTGCCAGCAGCTTAGTTCCCGAATCGTGGCCCCAGCATTTT. The genes are TRBV7-2 and TRBJ1-5, with D hard to call. V was pared by 1 base and J by 9 bases, with 13 bases between. There are 14 residues in the CDR3. Per germline, CDR1 SGHTA and CDR2 FQGNSA. Full variable domain (remainder filled in from reference TRBV7-2 and TRBJ1-5): GAGVSQSPSNKVTEKGKDVELRCDPISGHTALYWYRQSLGQGLEFLIYFQGNSAPDKSGLPSDRFSAERTGGSVSTLTIQRTQQEDSAVYLCASSLVPESWPQHFGDGTRLSIL.

The chain has TRBV2 and TRBJ2-7; a possible D gene is TRBD1 (5 bases). This CDR3 contains 12 residues. Trimming stripped 6 bases from V and 6 bases from J, with 12 bases between. Germline assignment: CDR1 SNHLY and CDR2 FYNNEI. CDR3 bases: TGTGCCAGCAGCTCAACAGGATCCGAGCAGTACTTC. The encoded protein is CASSSTGSEQYF.

The V gene is TRBV20-1, the J gene TRBJ2-1, with D unclear. V was trimmed by 0 bases and J by 3 bases, leaving 12 bases between them. Per the germline V gene, CDR1 is DFQATT and CDR2 is SNEGSKA (reference sequence). This CDR3 is 15 amino acids long. CDR3 residues: CSARDWQSFYNEQFF. The CDR3 DNA is TGCAGTGCTAGAGATTGGCAGTCCTTCTACAATGAGCAGTTCTTC.

The gene calls are TRBV5-1 and TRBJ1-4; TRBD1 aligns across 8 bases. V lost 4 bases and J lost 4; bases outside the gene matches: 3. The germline V gene has CDR1 SGHRS and CDR2 YFSETQ. The CDR3 extends over 14 amino acids. The DNA for the CDR3 is TGCGCCAGCAGCCAGGGACAGGTTAATGAAAAACTGTTTTTT. It encodes CASSQGQVNEKLFF.

The rearrangement links TRBV7-9 to TRBJ2-1; 10 nucleotides align to TRBD2. J gave up 3 bases and V 2 bases, and 7 bases lay outside the gene matches. The CDR3 is made up of 17 amino acids. The germline gives CDR1 SEHNR, CDR2 FQNEAQ (reference sequence). In DNA form, the CDR3 reads TGTGCCAGCAGCTTACGCCTTGGACTAGCGGACTACAATGAGCAGTTCTTC. Translation: CASSLRLGLADYNEQFF.

This clonotype appeared a single time. V gene TRBV30 combines with J gene TRBJ1-1; D is ambiguous. Germline CDR1 is GTSNPN and CDR2 is SVGIG (reference sequence). V shed 3 bases and J shed 1 base, with 12 bases lying between them. There are 14 residues in the CDR3. The CDR3 coding sequence is TGTGCCTGGAGGACCTTAAGACAGAACACTGAAGCTTTCTTT. This codes for CAWRTLRQNTEAFF.

The chain couples TRBV7-2 to TRBJ2-1; 8 bases map to TRBD2. CDR1 is SGHTA and CDR2 is FQGNSA in the germline V gene. The CDR3 contains 16 residues. J lost 11 bases, V lost 2 bases, and 14 bases had no gene match. CDR3 nucleotide sequence: TGTGCCAGCAGCTTACTTGGGACTAGTCCTACAATGCAGCAGTTCTTC. As protein: CASSLLGTSPTMQQFF.